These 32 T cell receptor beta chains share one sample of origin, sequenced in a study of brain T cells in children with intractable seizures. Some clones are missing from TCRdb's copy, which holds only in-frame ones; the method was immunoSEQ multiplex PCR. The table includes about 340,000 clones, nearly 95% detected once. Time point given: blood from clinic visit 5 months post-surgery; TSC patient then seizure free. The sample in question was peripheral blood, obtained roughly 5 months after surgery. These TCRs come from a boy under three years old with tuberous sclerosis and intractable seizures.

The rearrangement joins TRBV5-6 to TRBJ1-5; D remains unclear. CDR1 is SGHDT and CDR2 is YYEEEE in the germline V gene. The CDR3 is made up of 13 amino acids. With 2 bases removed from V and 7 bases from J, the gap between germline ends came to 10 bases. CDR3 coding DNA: TGTGCCAGCAGCTTAGGGCAGAGGCAGCCCCAGCATTTT. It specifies CASSLGQRQPQHF.

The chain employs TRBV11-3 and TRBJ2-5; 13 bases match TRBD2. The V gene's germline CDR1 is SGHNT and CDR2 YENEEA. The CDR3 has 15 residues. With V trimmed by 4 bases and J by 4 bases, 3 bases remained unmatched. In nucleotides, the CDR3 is TGTGCCAGCAGCTACGGGACTAGCGGGGCAGAGACCCAGTACTTC. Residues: CASSYGTSGAETQYF.

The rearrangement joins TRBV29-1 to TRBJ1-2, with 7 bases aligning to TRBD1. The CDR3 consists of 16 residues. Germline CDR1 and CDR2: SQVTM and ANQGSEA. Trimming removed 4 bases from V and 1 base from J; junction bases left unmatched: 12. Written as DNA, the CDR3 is TGCAGCGTTGTTGTGGTTTGGGACAGTCTTAACTATGGCTACACCTTC. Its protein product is CSVVVVWDSLNYGYTF.

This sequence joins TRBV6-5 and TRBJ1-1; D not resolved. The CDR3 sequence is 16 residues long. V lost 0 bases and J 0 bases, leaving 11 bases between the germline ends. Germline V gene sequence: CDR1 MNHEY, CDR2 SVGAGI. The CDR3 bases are TGTGCCAGCAGTTACTCGAGGCCACCTATGAACACTGAAGCTTTCTTT. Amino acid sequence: CASSYSRPPMNTEAFF.

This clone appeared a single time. The CDR3 loop is CASSIFFGGQRETQYF. The CDR3 nucleotides read TGTGCCAGTAGTATATTCTTTGGGGGGCAACGAGAGACCCAGTACTTC. The rearrangement joins TRBV19 to TRBJ2-5; perhaps D is TRBD1 or TRBD2 (6 bases each). CDR3 size: 16 residues. V lost 2 bases, J lost 4 bases, and 17 bases lay in between. Germline CDR1 reads LNHDA; CDR2 reads SQIVND (reference sequence).

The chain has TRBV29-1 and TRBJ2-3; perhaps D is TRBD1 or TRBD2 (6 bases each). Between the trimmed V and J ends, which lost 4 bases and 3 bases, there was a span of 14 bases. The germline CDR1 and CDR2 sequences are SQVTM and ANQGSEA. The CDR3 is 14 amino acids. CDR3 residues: CSVAPGDWTDTQYF. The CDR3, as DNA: TGCAGCGTTGCCCCAGGGGACTGGACAGATACGCAGTATTTT.

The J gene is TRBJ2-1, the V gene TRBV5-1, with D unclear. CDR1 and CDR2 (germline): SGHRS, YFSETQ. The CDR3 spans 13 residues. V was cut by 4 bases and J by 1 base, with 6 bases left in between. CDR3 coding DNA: TGCGCCAGCAGCCCTCCGTCCTACAATGAGCAGTTCTTC. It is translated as CASSPPSYNEQFF.

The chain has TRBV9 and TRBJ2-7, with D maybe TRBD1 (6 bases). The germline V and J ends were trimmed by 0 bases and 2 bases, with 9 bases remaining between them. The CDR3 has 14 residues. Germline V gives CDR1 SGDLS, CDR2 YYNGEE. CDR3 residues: CASSVDGTPYEQYF. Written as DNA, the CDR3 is TGTGCCAGCAGCGTAGACGGGACACCCTACGAGCAGTACTTC.

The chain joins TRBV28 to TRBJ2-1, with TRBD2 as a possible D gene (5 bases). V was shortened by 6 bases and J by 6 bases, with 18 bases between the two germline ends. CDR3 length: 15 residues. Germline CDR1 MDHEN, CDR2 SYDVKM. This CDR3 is CASSTFGGTGNEQFF. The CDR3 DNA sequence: TGTGCCAGCAGCACCTTTGGAGGTACGGGCAATGAGCAGTTCTTC.

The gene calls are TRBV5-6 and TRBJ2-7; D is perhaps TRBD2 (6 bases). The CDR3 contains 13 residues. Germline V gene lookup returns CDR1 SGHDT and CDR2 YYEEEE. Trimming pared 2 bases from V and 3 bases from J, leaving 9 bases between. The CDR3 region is CASSFQDYYEQYF. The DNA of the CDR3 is TGTGCCAGCAGCTTTCAGGACTACTACGAGCAGTACTTC.

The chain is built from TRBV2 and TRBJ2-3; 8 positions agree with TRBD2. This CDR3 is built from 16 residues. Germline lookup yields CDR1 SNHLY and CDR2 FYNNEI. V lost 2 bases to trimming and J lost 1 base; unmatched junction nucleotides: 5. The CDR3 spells CASSEPLAGRTDTQYF. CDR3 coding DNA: TGTGCCAGCAGTGAACCTTTAGCGGGACGCACAGATACGCAGTATTTT.

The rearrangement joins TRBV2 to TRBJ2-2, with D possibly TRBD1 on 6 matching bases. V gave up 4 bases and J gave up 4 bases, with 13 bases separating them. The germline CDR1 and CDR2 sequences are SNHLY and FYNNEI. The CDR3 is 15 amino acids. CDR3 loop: CASSVFGGSTGELFF. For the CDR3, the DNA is TGTGCCAGCAGTGTATTTGGGGGCTCCACCGGGGAGCTGTTTTTT.

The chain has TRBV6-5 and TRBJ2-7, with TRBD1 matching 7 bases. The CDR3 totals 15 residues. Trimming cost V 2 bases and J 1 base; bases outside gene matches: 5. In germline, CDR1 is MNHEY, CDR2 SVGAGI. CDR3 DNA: TGTGCCAGCAGTTACGTTGGGACAGAGTCCTACGAGCAGTACTTC. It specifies CASSYVGTESYEQYF.

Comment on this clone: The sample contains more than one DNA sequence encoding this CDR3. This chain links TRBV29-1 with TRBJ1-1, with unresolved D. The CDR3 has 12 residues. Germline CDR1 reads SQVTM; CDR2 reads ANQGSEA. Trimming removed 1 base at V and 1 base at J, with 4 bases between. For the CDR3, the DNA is TGCAGCGTTGAAGGCCAGAACACTGAAGCTTTCTTT. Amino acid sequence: CSVEGQNTEAFF.

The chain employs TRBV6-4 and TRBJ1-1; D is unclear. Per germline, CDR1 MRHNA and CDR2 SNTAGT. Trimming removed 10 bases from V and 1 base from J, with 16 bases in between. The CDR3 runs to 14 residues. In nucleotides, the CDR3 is TGTGCCACCAAAATTCGGGAGGGGAACACTGAAGCTTTCTTT. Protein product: CATKIREGNTEAFF.

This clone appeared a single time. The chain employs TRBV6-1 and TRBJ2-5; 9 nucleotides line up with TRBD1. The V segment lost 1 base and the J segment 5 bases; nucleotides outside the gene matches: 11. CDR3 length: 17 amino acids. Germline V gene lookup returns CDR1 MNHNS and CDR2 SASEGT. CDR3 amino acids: CASSEDDRTGVGETQYF. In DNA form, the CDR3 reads TGTGCCAGCAGTGAAGACGATCGGACAGGGGTGGGCGAGACCCAGTACTTC.

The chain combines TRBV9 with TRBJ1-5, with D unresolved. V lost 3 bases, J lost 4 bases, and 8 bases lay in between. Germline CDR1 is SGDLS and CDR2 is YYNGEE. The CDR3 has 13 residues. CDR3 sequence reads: CASSAVHNQPQHF. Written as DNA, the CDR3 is TGTGCCAGCAGCGCCGTTCATAATCAGCCCCAGCATTTT.

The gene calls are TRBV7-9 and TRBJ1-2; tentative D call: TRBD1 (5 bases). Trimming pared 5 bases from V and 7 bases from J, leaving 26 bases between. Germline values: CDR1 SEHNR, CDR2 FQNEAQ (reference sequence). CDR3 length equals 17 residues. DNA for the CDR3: TGTGCCAGCAGCGGTTCCGGGACCATATCCCCGGCAGGTGGCTACACCTTC. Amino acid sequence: CASSGSGTISPAGGYTF.

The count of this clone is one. CDR3 DNA: TGTGCCAGCAGTTACCTACTAGCTAAGAGCACAGATACGCAGTATTTT. Its translation: CASSYLLAKSTDTQYF. The chain couples TRBV6-5 to TRBJ2-3, with D possibly being TRBD2 (6 bases). The germline gives CDR1 MNHEY, CDR2 SVGAGI. The CDR3 is made up of 16 amino acids. With 2 bases removed from V and 0 bases from J, the gap between germline ends came to 12 bases.

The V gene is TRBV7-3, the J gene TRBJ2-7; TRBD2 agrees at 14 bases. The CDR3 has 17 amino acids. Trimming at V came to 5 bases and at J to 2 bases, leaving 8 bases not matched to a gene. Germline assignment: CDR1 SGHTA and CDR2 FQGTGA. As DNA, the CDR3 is TGTGCCAGCAGCCGACTAGCGGGAGGGCCCCGCACCTACGAGCAGTACTTC. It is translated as CASSRLAGGPRTYEQYF.

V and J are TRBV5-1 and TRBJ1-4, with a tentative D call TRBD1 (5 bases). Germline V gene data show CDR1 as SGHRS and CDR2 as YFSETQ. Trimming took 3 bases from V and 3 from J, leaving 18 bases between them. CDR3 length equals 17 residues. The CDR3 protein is CASSSGPGRASNEKLFF. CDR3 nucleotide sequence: TGCGCCAGCAGCTCGGGCCCCGGCAGGGCGTCTAATGAAAAACTGTTTTTT.

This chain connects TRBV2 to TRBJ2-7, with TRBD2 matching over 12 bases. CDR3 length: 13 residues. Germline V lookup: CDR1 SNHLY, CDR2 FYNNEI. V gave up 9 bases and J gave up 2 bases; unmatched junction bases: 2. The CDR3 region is CASGLAGTYEQYF. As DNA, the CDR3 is TGTGCCAGTGGACTAGCGGGGACCTACGAGCAGTACTTC.

CDR3 sequence (DNA): TGTGCCACCAGCAGAGATCCGGTGGGATATGGCTACACCTTC. Amino acid sequence: CATSRDPVGYGYTF. This chain uses TRBV15 with TRBJ1-2, with D hard to call. CDR3 length equals 14 residues. Trimming left V 0 bases short and J 5 bases short, with 10 bases between. CDR1 and CDR2 (germline): LNHNV, YYDKDF (reference sequence).

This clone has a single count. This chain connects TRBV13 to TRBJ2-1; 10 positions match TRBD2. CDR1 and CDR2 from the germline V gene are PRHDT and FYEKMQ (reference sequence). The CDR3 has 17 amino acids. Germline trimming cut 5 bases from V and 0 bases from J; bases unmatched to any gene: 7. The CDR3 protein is CASSRGLAVSSYNEQFF. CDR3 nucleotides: TGTGCCAGCAGCCGTGGACTAGCGGTTTCCTCCTACAATGAGCAGTTCTTC. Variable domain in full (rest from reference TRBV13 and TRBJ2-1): AAGVIQSPRHLIKEKRETATLKCYPIPRHDTVYWYQQGPGQDPQFLISFYEKMQSDKGSIPDRFSAQQFSDYHSELNMSSLELGDSALYFCASSRGLAVSSYNEQFFGPGTRLTVL.

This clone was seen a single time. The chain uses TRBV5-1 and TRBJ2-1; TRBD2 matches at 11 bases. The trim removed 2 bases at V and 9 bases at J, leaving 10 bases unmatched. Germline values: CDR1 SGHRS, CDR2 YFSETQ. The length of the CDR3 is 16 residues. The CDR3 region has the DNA TGCGCCAGCAGCTTCGGTAGCGGGAGGGCCTTTGGTGAGCAGTTCTTC. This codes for CASSFGSGRAFGEQFF.

The CDR3 bases are TGTGCCAGTAGTTACCGGGGGACAGATACGCAGTATTTT. Encoded protein: CASSYRGTDTQYF. The chain links TRBV19 to TRBJ2-3, with D possibly being TRBD2 (6 bases). This CDR3 region has 13 residues. Germline V CDR1 and CDR2: LNHDA, SQIVND (reference sequence). Trimming stripped 5 bases from V and 3 bases from J, with 9 bases between.

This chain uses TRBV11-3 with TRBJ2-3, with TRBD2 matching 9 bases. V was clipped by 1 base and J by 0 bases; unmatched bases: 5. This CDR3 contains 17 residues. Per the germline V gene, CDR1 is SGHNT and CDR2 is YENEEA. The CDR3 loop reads CASSLAGLAPSTDTQYF. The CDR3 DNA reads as TGTGCCAGCAGCTTAGCCGGACTAGCGCCGAGCACAGATACGCAGTATTTT.

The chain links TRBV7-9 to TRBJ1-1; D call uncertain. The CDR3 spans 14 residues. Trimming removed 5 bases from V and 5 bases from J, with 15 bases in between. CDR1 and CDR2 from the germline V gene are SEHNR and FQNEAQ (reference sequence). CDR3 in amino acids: CASSVSPRGTEAFF. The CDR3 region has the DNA TGTGCCAGCAGCGTAAGTCCTCGAGGGACTGAAGCTTTCTTT.

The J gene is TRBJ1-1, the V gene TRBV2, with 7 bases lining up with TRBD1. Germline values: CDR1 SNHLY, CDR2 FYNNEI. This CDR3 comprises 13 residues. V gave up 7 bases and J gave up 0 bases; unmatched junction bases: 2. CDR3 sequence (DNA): TGTGCCAGCAAGGGACAGATGAACACTGAAGCTTTCTTT. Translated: CASKGQMNTEAFF.

The CDR3 loop reads CAISESSTGSDNGYTF. The CDR3 DNA sequence: TGTGCCATCAGTGAGTCTTCGACAGGGTCCGATAATGGCTACACCTTC. The chain employs TRBV10-3 and TRBJ1-2, with 7 bases aligning to TRBD1. After removal of 0 bases from V and 6 bases from J, the junction contained 10 bases not matched to a gene. The CDR3 sequence is 16 residues long. The germline CDR1 and CDR2 sequences are ENHRY and SYGVKD.

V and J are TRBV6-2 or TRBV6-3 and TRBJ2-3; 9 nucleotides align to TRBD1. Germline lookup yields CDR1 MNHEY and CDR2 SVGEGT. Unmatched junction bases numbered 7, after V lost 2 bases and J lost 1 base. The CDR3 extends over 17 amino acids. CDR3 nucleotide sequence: TGTGCCAGCAGTTACCGTTGGGACAGGGTGCGCACAGATACGCAGTATTTT. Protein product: CASSYRWDRVRTDTQYF.

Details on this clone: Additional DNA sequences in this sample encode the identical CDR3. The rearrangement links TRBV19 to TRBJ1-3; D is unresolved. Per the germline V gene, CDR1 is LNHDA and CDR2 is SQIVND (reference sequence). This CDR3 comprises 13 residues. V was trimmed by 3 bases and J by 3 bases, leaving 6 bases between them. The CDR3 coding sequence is TGTGCCAGTAGTATTGATGGTGGAAACACCATATATTTT. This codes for CASSIDGGNTIYF. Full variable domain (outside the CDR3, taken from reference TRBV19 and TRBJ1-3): DGGITQSPKYLFRKEGQNVTLSCEQNLNHDAMYWYRQDPGQGLRLIYYSQIVNDFQKGDIAEGYSVSREKKESFPLTVTSAQKNPTAFYLCASSIDGGNTIYFGEGSWLTVV.